These T cell receptor beta chains were read from a single sample in a study of PD-1 blockade in classical Hodgkin lymphoma. Libraries were prepared by immunoSEQ multiplex PCR; TCRdb keeps only in-frame clonotypes and omits some of them. The data contain 95,000 to 100,000 clones, roughly 91% of them singletons. The sequencing used peripheral blood mononuclear cells (PBMCs), collected before the second cycle of nivolumab. These TCRs come from a human donor with classical Hodgkin lymphoma. Each CDR3 is given with its conserved first and last residue. Fields, in order: J gene, clone size, V gene, D gene, CDR3 DNA, CDR3 protein. The D gene is left open where the match is weak. A row's size may be missing; if present it is once, few, many or a size class.

TRBJ2-7,-,TRBV9,TRBD2,TGTGCCAGCACCCCCTTGACCGGGGGGGCGCTCCTTTGGGAGCAGTACTTC,CASTPLTGGALLWEQYF
TRBJ1-2,-,TRBV20-1,-,TGCAGTGCAGCAGGTCTTTATGGCTACACCTTC,CSAAGLYGYTF
TRBJ1-5,-,TRBV6-1,TRBD1,TGTGCCAGCAGTGAAGGGACAGGGGGAGGACAGCCCCAGCATTTT,CASSEGTGGGQPQHF
TRBJ1-4,-,TRBV11-2,-,TGTGCCAGCAGCCATCCTCCGGAAAAACTGTTTTTT,CASSHPPEKLFF
TRBJ2-5,medium-sized,TRBV2,-,TGTGCCAGCACCGGAGTAGTTGGGCAAGAGACCCAGTACTTC,CASTGVVGQETQYF
TRBJ1-3,few,TRBV21-1,-,TGTGCCAGCAGCAATCCTCTTGGGGGGGTTAGACAGGGCTCTGGAAACACCATATATTTT,CASSNPLGGVRQGSGNTIYF
TRBJ1-5,-,TRBV7-2,-,TGTGCCAGCAGTACCCCCATGGAGGGGAATCAGCCCCAGCATTTT,CASSTPMEGNQPQHF
TRBJ2-3,-,TRBV4-3,-,TGCGCCAGCAGCCAAGATCAGGAACTCCTACGAACAGATACGCAGTATTTT,CASSQDQELLRTDTQYF
TRBJ1-2,-,TRBV9,-,TGTGCCAGCAGAAAAACTACAACCTATGGCTACACCTTC,CASRKTTTYGYTF
TRBJ1-6,-,TRBV7-6,TRBD1,TGTGCCAGCAGCTTAACGCTTATCGGGACAGGGGTTACAGGTTCACCCCTCCACTTT,CASSLTLIGTGVTGSPLHF
TRBJ2-5,-,TRBV5-6,TRBD2,TGTGCCAGCAGCTTTAGCGGGGGGCTCGGAGAGACCCAGTACTTC,CASSFSGGLGETQYF
TRBJ2-7,-,TRBV6-6,TRBD1,TGTGCCAGCAGGGACCGGGACAGATCCTACGAGCAGTACTTC,CASRDRDRSYEQYF
TRBJ1-4,-,TRBV29-1,TRBD1,TGCAGCGTTGAAGGCGGGACAGCTTTTAATGAAAAACTGTTTTTT,CSVEGGTAFNEKLFF
TRBJ2-2,-,TRBV6-6,-,TGTGCCAGCAGTTACTTTTTCGGCACCGGGGAGCTGTTTTTT,CASSYFFGTGELFF
TRBJ1-1,-,TRBV7-6,TRBD1,TGTGCCAGCAGCTTAGACAGGGGCCTGAACACTGAAGCTTTCTTT,CASSLDRGLNTEAFF
TRBJ1-1,few,TRBV30,-,TGTGCCTGGAACGAAATGAACACTGAAGCTTTCTTT,CAWNEMNTEAFF